Each of the 2 T cell receptor beta chains below was sequenced from the same sample in a study of blood T cell repertoires in COVID-19. Sequenced by immunoSEQ multiplex PCR; TCRdb stores in-frame clones only, minus some. In the table there are approximately 300,000 clones, 92% of which are singletons. The sequenced material came from PBMCs or T cells enriched from blood (not recorded which). Every receptor here comes from a young woman who had recovered from COVID-19.

V and J are TRBV15 and TRBJ1-5; D ambiguous. Germline CDR1 LNHNV, CDR2 YYDKDF (reference sequence). V lost 5 bases and J 4 bases, leaving 9 bases between the germline ends. This CDR3 contains 13 residues. CDR3 amino acids: CATSGALNQPQHF. The CDR3 DNA reads TGTGCCACCAGCGGAGCCCTAAATCAGCCCCAGCATTTT.

The V gene is TRBV20-1, the J gene TRBJ1-5; 8 bases are shared with TRBD1. With 3 bases clipped from V and 5 bases from J, the junction kept 12 bases outside the gene matches. CDR1 is DFQATT, CDR2 SNEGSKA, per germline (reference sequence). This CDR3 has 16 amino acids. The CDR3 loop reads CSASPGDRGGHQPQHF. CDR3 DNA sequence: TGCAGTGCTAGTCCGGGCGACAGGGGTGGCCATCAGCCCCAGCATTTT.